Presented here are 4 T cell receptor beta chains from one specimen sequenced in a study of T cells expressing NK-cell markers. After re-calling the 5' RACE reads, TCRdb lists one entry per CDR3 protein, DNA absent. The sample totals a few hundred thousand distinct CDR3 sequences. The sequenced sample consisted of blood T cells: a sorted CD56 or NKG2C T cell subset, CD4+ or CD8+ T cells, or bulk PBMC T cells (not recorded which). The receptors were sampled from a man younger than 35 in good health.

This chain uses TRBV12-3 or TRBV12-4 with TRBJ2-1; TCRdb calls TRBD2, which cannot be checked without DNA. This CDR3 has 16 amino acids. The chain's CDR3 is CASSKPLGLREDEQFF.

This rearrangement joins TRBV5-6 to TRBJ2-7. The CDR3 covers 15 residues. Germline V gene sequence: CDR1 SGHDT, CDR2 YYEEEE. CDR3 sequence: CASSLGAERSYEQYF.

The chain employs TRBV5-4 and TRBJ2-7; TCRdb reports TRBD1, a call that lacks DNA to check it against. Germline CDR1 reads SGHNT; CDR2 reads YYREEE (reference sequence). The CDR3 runs to 14 residues. The CDR3 sequence is CASSLESGSYEQYF.

This chain uses TRBV11-3 with TRBJ2-3; with no DNA, the TCRdb D assignment of TRBD2 cannot be verified. Germline CDR1 reads SGHNT; CDR2 reads YENEEA. CDR3 length: 16 amino acids. The CDR3 protein is CASSTSGEAHTDTQYF.